This passage covers 26 T cell receptor beta chains from one sample sequenced in a study of cytomegalovirus exposure and HLA in healthy donors. A multiplex PCR was run with 60 Vbeta primers and 13 Jbeta primers. TCRdb keeps only in-frame clones here, not all; method: immunoSEQ multiplex PCR. The table lists fewer than 200,000 clones, approximately 80% of them singletons. Sequencing was done on a sample of PBMCs. The receptors shown here come from a woman aged 18-30 years in good health and CMV-seronegative.

The chain recombines TRBV7-3 with TRBJ1-1; weak D call: TRBD1 (5 bases). Trimming removed 2 bases from V and 4 bases from J, with 14 bases in between. CDR3 length: 15 residues. Per germline, CDR1 SGHTA and CDR2 FQGTGA. The CDR3 loop reads CASSLLPGGSTEAFF. The CDR3 bases are TGTGCCAGCAGCTTACTTCCGGGGGGGTCCACTGAAGCTTTCTTT.

The V call is TRBV2, the J call TRBJ2-7; D not resolved. Germline V gene lookup returns CDR1 SNHLY and CDR2 FYNNEI. This CDR3 region has 13 residues. V lost 6 bases to trimming and J lost 3 bases, with 12 bases between them. CDR3 DNA sequence: TGTGCCAGCAGGAGTGGCGGCGGCTACGAGCAGTACTTC. This gives the protein CASRSGGGYEQYF.

The chain has TRBV11-2 and TRBJ1-4, with D possibly TRBD1 on 6 matching bases. Germline V gene data show CDR1 as SGHAT and CDR2 as FQNNGV. Trimming took 1 base from V and 0 from J, leaving 15 bases between them. CDR3 size: 18 residues. CDR3 in DNA: TGTGCCAGCAGCTTAGGTAGGGGGACGGCTGCAACTAATGAAAAACTGTTTTTT. Encoded protein: CASSLGRGTAATNEKLFF.

V gene TRBV27 combines with J gene TRBJ1-6; 7 bases fit TRBD1. V was clipped by 3 bases and J by 9 bases; unmatched bases: 8. Looked up from germline, CDR1 is MNHEY and CDR2 is SMNVEV (reference sequence). The CDR3 consists of 15 residues. This CDR3 is CASSFARQGGSPLHF. The CDR3 DNA follows: TGTGCCAGCAGTTTCGCGAGACAGGGTGGTTCACCCCTCCACTTT.

This rearrangement joins TRBV7-2 to TRBJ1-5; no reliable D call. V lost 2 bases and J 4 bases, leaving 12 bases between the germline ends. The CDR3 length is 15 residues. Germline V gene lookup returns CDR1 SGHTA and CDR2 FQGNSA. The CDR3: CASSLFGGENQPQHF. In nucleotides, the CDR3 is TGTGCCAGCAGCTTATTTGGCGGGGAGAATCAGCCCCAGCATTTT. The full variable domain, with the rest looked up from reference TRBV7-2 and TRBJ1-5, is GAGVSQSPSNKVTEKGKDVELRCDPISGHTALYWYRQSLGQGLEFLIYFQGNSAPDKSGLPSDRFSAERTGGSVSTLTIQRTQQEDSAVYLCASSLFGGENQPQHFGDGTRLSIL.

The chain is built from TRBV29-1 and TRBJ1-2; D call uncertain. The CDR3 length is 13 residues. Deletions cut 4 bases from V and 4 bases from J, with 13 bases between. The germline V gene has CDR1 SQVTM and CDR2 ANQGSEA. The chain's CDR3 is CSVVYQAAYGYTF. Written as DNA, the CDR3 is TGCAGCGTTGTATATCAGGCAGCCTATGGCTACACCTTC. Supplemented by reference TRBV29-1 and TRBJ1-2, the full variable domain reads SAVISQKPSRDICQRGTSLTIQCQVDSQVTMMFWYRQQPGQSLTLIATANQGSEATYESGFVIDKFPISRPNLTFSTLTVSNMSPEDSSIYLCSVVYQAAYGYTFGSGTRLTVV.

Notes on this clone: At the DNA level, this CDR3 is encoded by other sequences in the same sample as well. The chain joins TRBV2 to TRBJ1-2, with TRBD1 matching 7 bases. Germline trimming cut 4 bases from V and 0 bases from J; bases unmatched to any gene: 2. The CDR3 contains 14 residues. The germline gives CDR1 SNHLY, CDR2 FYNNEI. The CDR3 loop is CASSGQGSNYGYTF. CDR3 sequence (DNA): TGTGCCAGCAGTGGACAGGGTTCTAACTATGGCTACACCTTC.

This chain links TRBV7-2 with TRBJ2-7; TRBD1 matches 8 bases. CDR1 is SGHTA, CDR2 FQGNSA, per germline. CDR3 length: 14 residues. V lost 3 bases, J lost 4 bases, and 5 bases stayed unmatched. The CDR3 bases are TGTGCCAGCAGCTTCACAGGGGGAAGGTACGAGCAGTACTTC. The encoded protein is CASSFTGGRYEQYF.

The chain recombines TRBV5-1 with TRBJ1-6, with 8 positions matching TRBD1. Germline CDR1 is SGHRS and CDR2 is YFSETQ. Trimming cost V 4 bases and J 0 bases; bases outside gene matches: 6. The CDR3 is 17 residues long. For the CDR3, the DNA is TGCGCCAGCAGCAACCGACAGGGGAGCTCCTATAATTCACCCCTCCACTTT. Protein: CASSNRQGSSYNSPLHF.

This rearrangement joins TRBV29-1 to TRBJ1-2; D ambiguous. The germline gives CDR1 SQVTM, CDR2 ANQGSEA. The CDR3 has 10 amino acids. V shed 7 bases and J shed 6 bases, with 9 bases lying between them. CDR3 DNA sequence: TGCAGCGCCGGGGATGATGGCTACACCTTC. It encodes CSAGDDGYTF. Full variable domain (rest looked up from reference TRBV29-1 and TRBJ1-2): SAVISQKPSRDICQRGTSLTIQCQVDSQVTMMFWYRQQPGQSLTLIATANQGSEATYESGFVIDKFPISRPNLTFSTLTVSNMSPEDSSIYLCSAGDDGYTFGSGTRLTVV.

This clone was seen only a few times. The chain recombines TRBV19 with TRBJ1-2; 9 bases match TRBD1. The CDR3 loop spans 15 amino acids. The trim removed 6 bases at V and 4 bases at J, leaving 9 bases unmatched. Germline lookup yields CDR1 LNHDA and CDR2 SQIVND (reference sequence). DNA for the CDR3: TGTGCCAGTAGCTCCCGACAGGGGGTCCTCTATGGCTACACCTTC. It codes for CASSSRQGVLYGYTF.

V is TRBV11-3 and J is TRBJ2-1; 8 bases map to TRBD1. This CDR3 has 15 amino acids. Germline-derived CDR1 and CDR2 are SGHNT and YENEEA. After removal of 1 base from V and 4 bases from J, the junction contained 3 bases not matched to a gene. The CDR3 coding sequence is TGTGCCAGCAGCTTAGGGCAGGGGGCTTACAATGAGCAGTTCTTC. Protein product: CASSLGQGAYNEQFF.

V and J are TRBV30 and TRBJ2-1, with a tentative D call TRBD2 (6 bases). Germline V gives CDR1 GTSNPN, CDR2 SVGIG (reference sequence). Trimming pared 7 bases from V and 8 bases from J, leaving 9 bases between. The CDR3 covers 10 residues. CDR3 loop: CASGAHEQFF. Written as DNA, the CDR3 is TGTGCCTCGGGAGCCCATGAGCAGTTCTTC.

The chain has TRBV5-1 and TRBJ2-5; the match to TRBD1 covers 9 bases. CDR3 size: 14 residues. CDR1 is SGHRS, CDR2 YFSETQ, per germline. Unmatched junction bases numbered 13, after V lost 5 bases and J lost 11 bases. Here the CDR3 reads CASRPYRQGGEQYF. CDR3 nucleotide sequence: TGCGCCAGCAGGCCCTACCGACAGGGGGGTGAGCAGTACTTC.

The V call is TRBV6-5, the J call TRBJ1-1, with TRBD1 matching over 10 bases. This CDR3 has 14 residues. Germline CDR1 is MNHEY and CDR2 is SVGAGI. Germline trimming cut 5 bases from V and 11 bases from J; bases unmatched to any gene: 11. The CDR3 loop is CASSRQGARVLAFF. In DNA form, the CDR3 reads TGTGCCAGCAGTCGACAGGGGGCGCGAGTGTTGGCTTTCTTT.

Only a few counts were recorded for this clone. The rearrangement joins TRBV6-5 to TRBJ1-4; D is unclear. The CDR3 runs 15 residues. The V end was cut by 2 bases, the J end by 4 bases, with 11 bases between. Germline-derived CDR1 and CDR2 are MNHEY and SVGAGI. The CDR3 bases are TGTGCCAGCAGTTACCCGGACGGACTTAATGAAAAACTGTTTTTT. Amino acid sequence: CASSYPDGLNEKLFF.

The V gene is TRBV5-1, the J gene TRBJ2-7; D not resolved. The V end was cut by 0 bases, the J end by 3 bases, with 7 bases between. There are 13 residues in the CDR3. From germline, CDR1 is SGHRS and CDR2 YFSETQ. This chain's CDR3 is CASSLGNSYEQYF. The CDR3 bases are TGCGCCAGCAGCTTGGGGAACAGCTACGAGCAGTACTTC.

The V call is TRBV5-1, the J call TRBJ2-1; 8 positions agree with TRBD1. Germline V CDR1 and CDR2: SGHRS, YFSETQ. Trimming removed 0 bases from V and 3 bases from J; junction bases left unmatched: 2. The CDR3 spans 15 residues. The CDR3 DNA follows: TGCGCCAGCAGCTTGGGACAGGGGCTCTACAATGAGCAGTTCTTC. Its translation is CASSLGQGLYNEQFF.

This rearrangement joins TRBV27 to TRBJ2-7; D is perhaps TRBD1 (6 bases). V was pared by 7 bases and J by 2 bases, with 12 bases between. The germline gives CDR1 MNHEY, CDR2 SMNVEV (reference sequence). The CDR3 sequence is 13 residues long. The CDR3 coding sequence is TGTGCCAGCAAATTGACAGGTCCCTACGAGCAGTACTTC. This sequence encodes CASKLTGPYEQYF.

The genes are TRBV19 and TRBJ1-4; D call uncertain. The CDR3 length is 15 residues. Between the trimmed V and J ends, which lost 6 bases and 3 bases, there was a span of 14 bases. The germline V gene has CDR1 LNHDA and CDR2 SQIVND (reference sequence). In DNA, the CDR3 is TGTGCCAGTAGGACCACGGGGAATTCTAATGAAAAACTGTTTTTT. Its protein is CASRTTGNSNEKLFF.

The chain is built from TRBV28 and TRBJ2-2; 7 bases agree with TRBD2. The germline CDR1 and CDR2 sequences are MDHEN and SYDVKM. Trimming cost V 1 base and J 3 bases; bases outside gene matches: 8. The CDR3 is 17 amino acids. The DNA for the CDR3 is TGTGCCAGCAGTTTATTCCTCGGCGGGAGCGACACCGGGGAGCTGTTTTTT. It specifies CASSLFLGGSDTGELFF.

This sequence joins TRBV6-1 and TRBJ1-5; the match to TRBD1 covers 8 bases. Per the germline V gene, CDR1 is MNHNS and CDR2 is SASEGT. CDR3 length: 15 amino acids. V lost 5 bases and J lost 0; bases outside the gene matches: 3. CDR3 in DNA: TGTGCCAGCAGTCAGGACAGGGCTAGCAATCAGCCCCAGCATTTT. This gives the protein CASSQDRASNQPQHF.

J is TRBJ2-7 and V is TRBV29-1; 8 bases match TRBD1. In germline, CDR1 is SQVTM, CDR2 ANQGSEA. This CDR3 contains 13 residues. V trimming: 3 bases; J trimming: 6 bases; junction bases outside the gene matches: 7. In DNA, the CDR3 is TGCAGCGTTGACGTGACAGGGGCCGGCGAGCAGTACTTC. Protein: CSVDVTGAGEQYF.

CDR3 sequence (DNA): TGTGCCATCAGGGGTCCGGGACAGGGAACACCCCTCCACTTT. Its protein product is CAIRGPGQGTPLHF. The rearrangement uses TRBV10-3 and TRBJ1-6; 9 positions match TRBD1. Germline loops: CDR1 ENHRY, CDR2 SYGVKD. The CDR3 consists of 14 residues. With 6 bases clipped from V and 11 bases from J, the junction kept 8 bases outside the gene matches.

This sequence joins TRBV5-1 and TRBJ1-6; 8 bases map to TRBD1. V trimming: 2 bases; J trimming: 5 bases; junction bases outside the gene matches: 3. Per germline, CDR1 SGHRS and CDR2 YFSETQ. CDR3 size: 15 residues. The CDR3 nucleotides read TGCGCCAGCAGCTTAATGACAGGGGATAATTCACCCCTCCACTTT. Protein sequence: CASSLMTGDNSPLHF.

This CDR3 reads CASSVDRDYGYTF. The DNA for the CDR3 is TGCGCCAGCAGTGTAGACAGGGATTATGGCTACACCTTC. V is TRBV10-2 and J is TRBJ1-2; TRBD1 matches 7 bases. This CDR3 spans 13 amino acids. V gave up 4 bases and J gave up 5 bases; unmatched junction bases: 4. The germline V gene has CDR1 WSHSY and CDR2 SAAADI.